This TCR beta chain came from a study of control samples from healthy donors and cancer patients. Generated by immunoSEQ multiplex PCR, the TCRdb table keeps only in-frame clones and is missing some. The table records 150,000 or so clones, about 90% of them present only once. The J segment lost 4 bases and the V segment lost 5 bases, leaving 5 bases of the junction unmatched. This CDR3 is built from 15 residues. Germline V gives CDR1 MNHEY, CDR2 SVGAGI. This clone showed up just once. The rearrangement links TRBV6-5 to TRBJ1-3; 10 nucleotides match TRBD1. What was sequenced was blood. The receptor's source is a woman in her forties or fifties in good health. Here the CDR3 reads CASSTGTGDGNTIYF. The CDR3 nucleotides read TGTGCCAGCAGTACCGGGACAGGGGACGGAAACACCATATATTTT.